Sequencing of this T cell receptor (beta chain) was carried out in a study of blood T cell repertoires in COVID-19. As for the study in general: Samples of COVID-19 (acute and convalescent) were obtained from the United States, Italy and Spain. The analysed material was cDNA or gDNA that came from T cells, B-cell-depleted T cells, or PBMCs.

Seattle participants joined during active infection and were tracked over time. Original processing methods: Estimates of nucleated cell counts were drawn from the amplification of reference gene primers. Here immunoSEQ multiplex PCR was the method, and the copy in TCRdb shows in-frame clones only, minus some. V, J and clone size derive from that table, while D and trimming were established from the DNA sequence. The sample has about 370,000 clones; approximately 89% are singletons. V dropped 3 bases and J dropped 1 base, with 13 bases sitting between them. The germline gives CDR1 SGHRS, CDR2 YFSETQ. There are 15 residues in the CDR3.

Input material: peripheral blood. The receptor's source is a woman in her 30s with COVID-19, enrolled during active disease. V gene TRBV5-1 combines with J gene TRBJ1-1, with D perhaps TRBD1 (5 bases). The CDR3 DNA follows: TGCGCCAGCAGCTGGGGCGCGGCCGGGAACACTGAAGCTTTCTTT. This gives the protein CASSWGAAGNTEAFF.